These T cell receptor beta chains were read from a single sample in a study of T cell changes during pregnancy in multiple sclerosis. Some clones are missing from TCRdb's copy, which holds only in-frame ones; the method was immunoSEQ multiplex PCR. This table has 60,000 to 80,000 clones, roughly nine tenths appearing once. The sample consisted of peripheral blood, taken before pregnancy. All receptors derive from a female donor with multiple sclerosis, enrolled in a pregnancy study. Each CDR3 is given with its conserved first and last residue. Fields, in order: CDR3 length, clone size, V gene, D gene, J gene, CDR3 protein, CDR3 DNA. D genes are given only for firm matches. Clone size is given for some rows only: seen once, a few or many times, or a class if the clone is expanded.

>13|.|TRBV11-2|TRBD1|TRBJ1-4
CASSWGQVEKLFF
TGTGCCAGCAGCTGGGGACAGGTGGAAAAACTGTTTTTT
>16|.|TRBV10-2|TRBD1|TRBJ1-1
CASSEPRDRGYTEAFF
TGCGCCAGCAGTGAGCCCCGGGACAGGGGATACACTGAAGCTTTCTTT
>14|.|TRBV5-5|TRBD1|TRBJ2-3
CASSIGQGTDTQYF
TGTGCCAGCAGCATAGGACAGGGGACAGATACGCAGTATTTT
>14|once|TRBV18|.|TRBJ1-1
CASSPSRGNTEAFF
TGTGCCAGCTCACCATCGAGAGGGAACACTGAAGCTTTCTTT
>13|.|TRBV7-9|.|TRBJ1-2
CASSLGDTYGYTF
TGTGCCAGCAGCTTAGGAGACACCTATGGCTACACCTTC
>14|.|TRBV13|TRBD1|TRBJ2-5
CASSGPGTVSSQYF
TGTGCCAGCAGCGGACCCGGGACAGTATCCTCCCAGTACTTC
>14|.|TRBV7-2|TRBD1|TRBJ1-2
CASSHMDRGGGYTF
TGTGCCAGCAGCCATATGGACAGGGGGGGAGGCTACACCTTC
>14|.|TRBV5-1|TRBD1|TRBJ2-7
CASSQGQEGLEQYF
TGCGCCAGCAGCCAGGGACAGGAAGGGCTCGAGCAGTACTTC
>15|.|TRBV7-2|.|TRBJ2-1
CASSWVGDPYNEQFF
TGTGCCAGCAGCTGGGTCGGGGATCCCTACAATGAGCAGTTCTTC
>13|few|TRBV6-5|TRBD1|TRBJ1-2
CASSRAGGNGYTF
TGTGCCAGCAGTAGGGCAGGGGGCAATGGCTACACCTTC
>14|.|TRBV6-5|TRBD1|TRBJ1-1
CASSMGPGQDEAFF
TGTGCCAGCAGTATGGGGCCCGGACAGGATGAAGCTTTCTTT
>15|once|TRBV4-2|TRBD1|TRBJ1-2
CASSQLQGAPGGYTF
TGTGCCAGCAGCCAACTTCAGGGGGCCCCGGGAGGCTACACCTTC
>15|.|TRBV7-9|TRBD1|TRBJ2-1
CASSLGTGGLDEQFF
TGTGCCAGCAGCTTAGGGACAGGGGGTTTGGATGAGCAGTTCTTC
>14|few|TRBV7-9|.|TRBJ2-5
CASSLVTGVETQYF
TGTGCCAGCAGCTTAGTAACAGGTGTAGAGACCCAGTACTTC
>14|.|TRBV6-1|TRBD1|TRBJ2-7
CASSMDRGPYEQYF
TGTGCCAGCAGTATGGACAGGGGTCCCTACGAGCAGTACTTC
>15|.|TRBV7-8|TRBD2|TRBJ2-5
CASSSGLAATGTQYF
TGTGCCAGCAGCTCTGGACTAGCGGCTACCGGGACCCAGTACTTC
>12|.|TRBV7-2|TRBD2|TRBJ2-7
CASSLAGSEQYF
TGTGCCAGCTCACTAGCGGGGAGCGAGCAGTACTTC
>16|once|TRBV10-3|.|TRBJ1-5
CAISEAIGDSNQPQHF
TGTGCCATCAGTGAGGCGATTGGGGACTCCAATCAGCCCCAGCATTTT
>18|.|TRBV7-7|TRBD2|TRBJ2-3
CASSLGTSGVGGGDTQYF
TGTGCCAGCAGCCTAGGGACTAGCGGAGTTGGCGGGGGGGATACGCAGTATTTT
>12|.|TRBV19|.|TRBJ2-5
CASSIFGETQYF
TGTGCCAGTAGTATATTCGGGGAGACCCAGTACTTC
>15|.|TRBV6-5|TRBD1|TRBJ1-4
CASRLDGQGGEKLFF
TGTGCCAGCAGACTCGACGGACAGGGGGGTGAAAAACTGTTTTTT
>14|.|TRBV7-9|TRBD2|TRBJ2-7
CASSLQSAGSWQYF
TGTGCCAGCAGCTTACAGTCAGCGGGGTCTTGGCAGTACTTC
>15|.|TRBV7-2|TRBD2|TRBJ2-1
CASSGTSGKWVEQFF
TGTGCCAGCAGCGGGACTAGCGGGAAGTGGGTTGAGCAGTTCTTC
>13|few|TRBV6-1|TRBD1|TRBJ2-7
CASTDRAPYEQYF
TGTGCCAGCACCGACAGGGCCCCCTACGAGCAGTACTTC
>16|.|TRBV4-2|TRBD1|TRBJ1-2
CASSHWRTGGNYGYTF
TGTGCCAGCAGCCATTGGAGGACAGGGGGAAACTATGGCTACACCTTC
>15|.|TRBV7-9|TRBD1|TRBJ1-1
CASSRRTGMNTEAFF
TGTGCCAGCAGTCGTCGGACAGGGATGAACACTGAAGCTTTCTTT
>17|.|TRBV18|TRBD2|TRBJ2-1
CASSPVWGGSSYNEQFF
TGTGCCAGCTCACCAGTATGGGGGGGAAGCTCCTACAATGAGCAGTTCTTC